This TCR beta chain is drawn from a study of siplizumab effects on memory and regulatory T cells. Germline lookup yields CDR1 SQVTM and CDR2 ANQGSEA. After removal of 7 bases from V and 5 bases from J, the junction contained 12 bases not matched to a gene. The length of the CDR3 is 14 residues. Clones were sequenced by immunoSEQ multiplex PCR, and TCRdb holds only the in-frame ones, with some missing. The table includes roughly 100,000 clones, 80% to 95% detected once. Sequences were obtained from CD4+ T cells sorted from blood. The chain couples TRBV29-1 to TRBJ2-5, with 8 bases matching TRBD2. This receptor was taken from a human donor in good health. CDR3 nucleotides: TGCAGCGCAGCGGGTAGCGGGAAGGGGGAGACCCAGTACTTC. Translation: CSAAGSGKGETQYF. The whole variable domain, filled in from reference TRBV29-1 and TRBJ2-5, reads SAVISQKPSRDICQRGTSLTIQCQVDSQVTMMFWYRQQPGQSLTLIATANQGSEATYESGFVIDKFPISRPNLTFSTLTVSNMSPEDSSIYLCSAAGSGKGETQYFGPGTRLLVL.